This is a list of T cell receptor beta chains from one sample in a study of high-grade serous ovarian cancer treatment subgroups. Measured with immunoSEQ multiplex PCR; TCRdb has only the in-frame clones, and not every one. The table lists roughly 2,800 clones, approximately 70% of them singletons, with nearly 5% in the top ten. The specimen was tumor tissue. These receptors all stem from a human donor with high-grade serous ovarian cancer. Both conserved end residues are part of each CDR3. D genes are given only for firm matches. Not all rows give a size; the values are once, few, many and, for expanded clones, a class.

d_call: .; j_call: TRBJ2-6; clone_size: .; v_call: TRBV28; cdr3_nt: TGTGCCAGCAGTTTACCAGGGACCGGGGCCAACGTCCTGACTTTC; cdr3_aa: CASSLPGTGANVLTF
d_call: .; j_call: TRBJ1-2; clone_size: .; v_call: TRBV25-1; cdr3_nt: TGTGCCAGCAGTGAATCTGGGGACGTGGACTATGGCTACACCTTC; cdr3_aa: CASSESGDVDYGYTF
d_call: TRBD1; j_call: TRBJ1-2; clone_size: .; v_call: TRBV7-9; cdr3_nt: TGTGCCAGCAGCTTAATCCCCAAAGTGACAGGGACAGCATATGGCTACACCTTC; cdr3_aa: CASSLIPKVTGTAYGYTF
d_call: TRBD1; j_call: TRBJ1-6; clone_size: .; v_call: TRBV15; cdr3_nt: TGTGCCACCAGCACCCGGACAGGTTATAATTCACCCCTCCACTTT; cdr3_aa: CATSTRTGYNSPLHF
d_call: .; j_call: TRBJ2-5; clone_size: .; v_call: TRBV7-9; cdr3_nt: TGTGCCAGCACCCCCTTAACGGAGGGCCAAGAGACCCAGTACTTC; cdr3_aa: CASTPLTEGQETQYF
d_call: .; j_call: TRBJ1-2; clone_size: few; v_call: TRBV7-8; cdr3_nt: TGTGCCAGCAGCCCCGGGACCTCATATGGCTACACCTTC; cdr3_aa: CASSPGTSYGYTF
d_call: .; j_call: TRBJ2-3; clone_size: .; v_call: TRBV2; cdr3_nt: TGTGCCAGCAGTGGGGTTGGCACAGATACGCAGTATTTT; cdr3_aa: CASSGVGTDTQYF
d_call: .; j_call: TRBJ2-7; clone_size: .; v_call: TRBV5-4; cdr3_nt: TGTGCCAGCAGCTTGTTTGGGTACGAGCAGTACTTC; cdr3_aa: CASSLFGYEQYF
d_call: .; j_call: TRBJ1-5; clone_size: few; v_call: TRBV11-2; cdr3_nt: TGTGCCAGCAGCTTAGACTACTATAGCAATCAGCCCCAGCATTTT; cdr3_aa: CASSLDYYSNQPQHF
d_call: .; j_call: TRBJ2-7; clone_size: few; v_call: TRBV13; cdr3_nt: TGTGCCAGCAGCTTAGCGCCTAGCGTCTCCTACGAGCAGTACTTC; cdr3_aa: CASSLAPSVSYEQYF
d_call: .; j_call: TRBJ1-4; clone_size: .; v_call: TRBV11-2; cdr3_nt: TGTGCCAGCAGCTTTGAGGGGGTGGGTGAAAAACTGTTTTTT; cdr3_aa: CASSFEGVGEKLFF
d_call: .; j_call: TRBJ1-1; clone_size: .; v_call: TRBV28; cdr3_nt: TGTGCCAGCAGTACGGGGGCGCATCCCATGAACACTGAAGCTTTCTTT; cdr3_aa: CASSTGAHPMNTEAFF
d_call: .; j_call: TRBJ1-5; clone_size: .; v_call: TRBV15; cdr3_nt: TGTGCCACCAGCAGAGCAAGGACAGGCAATCAGCCCCAGCATTTT; cdr3_aa: CATSRARTGNQPQHF
d_call: TRBD1; j_call: TRBJ2-7; clone_size: few; v_call: TRBV7-9; cdr3_nt: TGTGCCAGCAGCCCAACCCCGGGACAGGGGAGCTACGAGCAGTACTTC; cdr3_aa: CASSPTPGQGSYEQYF
d_call: TRBD1; j_call: TRBJ1-1; clone_size: .; v_call: TRBV12-5; cdr3_nt: TGTGCTAGTGGTTTGGCAAGACAGGGACTGAGTACTCTGAACACTGAAGCTTTCTTT; cdr3_aa: CASGLARQGLSTLNTEAFF